In its sample, the clone carrying this T cell receptor beta chain was seen a few times. As yet, its antigen is unknown. The CDR3 covers 13 residues. Trimming left V 1 base short and J 4 bases short, with 7 bases between. CDR1 is SEHNR and CDR2 is FQNEAQ in the germline V gene (reference sequence). This sample was included in a study of human T cells and chemical hapten exposure. Overall study findings and caveats: The number of TCRs above 1 in 1000 frequency did not change after DPC sensitization. While controls formed fewer of them, expanded TCRs formed significantly more large CDR3 similarity clusters.

The sample's time point: patch test 1, 2 weeks after DPC sensitization. Sample treatment: therapeutic diphenylcyclopropenone sensitization with weekly scalp DPC. Blood, whole and unfractionated, served as the source for total RNA extraction. TCRdb used MiXCR to reprocess the RACE reads, holding one entry per CDR3 protein. The sample yields fewer than 100,000 distinct CDR3 sequences, around an eighth seen once. This TCR derives from a middle-aged woman with alopecia areata. Some clones in this sample may be carry-over from other donors' samples. The starting material was whole blood, obtained in connection with sensitization to the hapten diphenylcyclopropenone (DPC). This chain joins TRBV7-9 and TRBJ2-5, with D uncertain. The CDR3 protein is CASSLDLLETQYF. In DNA, the CDR3 is TGTGCCAGCAGCTTAGACCTGTTAGAGACCCAGTACTTC.